This T cell receptor beta chain was found in a study of T-cell memory formation after mild COVID-19. The study's findings and limits: There was no confirmation that second-wave clones peaking on day 37 were SARS-CoV-2 specific. Shrinking CD4+ clones resided mostly in CM and EM, and CD8+ ones in EMRA.

Constant-segment-primed 5'RACE gave TCR alpha and TCR beta cDNA libraries with sample barcodes and UMIs. TCRdb processed the 5' RACE reads anew with MiXCR; each CDR3 protein has one entry. The table includes under 700,000 distinct CDR3 sequences, around 20% detected once. The CDR3 spans 13 residues. V lost 3 bases and J 5 bases, leaving 10 bases between the germline ends. Germline V CDR1 and CDR2: LGHDT, YNNKEL (reference sequence). Concerning this clonotype itself: The antigen remains undetermined.

The genes are TRBV3-1 and TRBJ1-2; D gene unclear. Sequencing was performed on PBMCs or a T cell subset sorted from them (not recorded which). The receptor was isolated from an adult woman who had mild COVID-19 (a few samples of this study predate the infection). Cell type and time point are not known. The CDR3 sequence is CASSQPPGYGYTF. The CDR3 DNA reads TGTGCCAGCAGCCAGCCCCCGGGATATGGCTACACCTTC.